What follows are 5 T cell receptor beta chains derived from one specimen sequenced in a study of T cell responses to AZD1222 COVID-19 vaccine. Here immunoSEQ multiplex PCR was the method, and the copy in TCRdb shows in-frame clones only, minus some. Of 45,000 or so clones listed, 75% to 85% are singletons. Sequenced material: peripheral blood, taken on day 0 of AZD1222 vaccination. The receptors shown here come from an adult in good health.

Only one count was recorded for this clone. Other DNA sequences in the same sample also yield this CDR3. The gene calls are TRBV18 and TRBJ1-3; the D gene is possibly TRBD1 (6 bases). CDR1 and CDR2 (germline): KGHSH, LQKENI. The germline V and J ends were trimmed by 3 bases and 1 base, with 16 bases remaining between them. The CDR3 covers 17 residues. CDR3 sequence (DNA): TGTGCCAGCTCACCGCTCGGGGCACAGGGATCTGGAAACACCATATATTTT. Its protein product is CASSPLGAQGSGNTIYF.

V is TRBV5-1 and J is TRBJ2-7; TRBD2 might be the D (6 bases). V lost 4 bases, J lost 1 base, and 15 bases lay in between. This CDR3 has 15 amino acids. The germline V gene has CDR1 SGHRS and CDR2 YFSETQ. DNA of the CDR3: TGCGCCAGCAGCCTGGGGGACGGACTATCCTACGAGCAGTACTTC. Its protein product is CASSLGDGLSYEQYF. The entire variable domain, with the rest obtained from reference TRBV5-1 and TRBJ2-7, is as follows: KAGVTQTPRYLIKTRGQQVTLSCSPISGHRSVSWYQQTPGQGLQFLFEYFSETQRNKGNFPGRFSGRQFSNSRSEMNVSTLELGDSALYLCASSLGDGLSYEQYFGPGTRLTVT.

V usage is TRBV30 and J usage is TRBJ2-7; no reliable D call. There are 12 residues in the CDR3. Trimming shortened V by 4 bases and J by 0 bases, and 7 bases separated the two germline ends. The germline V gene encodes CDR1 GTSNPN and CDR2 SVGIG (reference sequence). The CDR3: CAWMADSYEQYF. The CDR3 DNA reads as TGTGCCTGGATGGCGGACTCCTACGAGCAGTACTTC.

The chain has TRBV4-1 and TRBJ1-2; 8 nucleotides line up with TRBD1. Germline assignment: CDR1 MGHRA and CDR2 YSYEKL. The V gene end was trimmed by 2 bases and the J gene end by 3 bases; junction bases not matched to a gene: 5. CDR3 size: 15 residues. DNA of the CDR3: TGCGCCAGCAGCCAATTAAACAGGGGGGACTATGGCTACACCTTC. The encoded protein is CASSQLNRGDYGYTF.

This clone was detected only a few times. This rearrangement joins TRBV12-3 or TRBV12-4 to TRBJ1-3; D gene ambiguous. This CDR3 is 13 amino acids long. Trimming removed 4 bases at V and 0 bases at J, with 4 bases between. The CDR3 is CASSYGSGNTIYF. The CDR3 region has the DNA TGTGCCAGCAGTTATGGCTCTGGAAACACCATATATTTT.